This T cell receptor beta chain was sequenced for a study of T cell repertoires in cytomegalovirus infection (dated by TCRdb to the late 2010s). Study-wide context: The peptide stimulations were aimed at well-studied HLA-B-restricted epitopes as well as recently identified HLA-C-restricted CMV epitopes, whose presentation resists viral immunomodulation. Donor HLA type was relevant to the analysis, as public TCR beta signatures indicated carriage of CMV infection together with the matching HLA type. Broad study findings and their caveats: Carriers of CMV infection plus the relevant HLA type were discriminated by the cumulative frequency of public TCR beta family members in the study cohort and in an independent roughly 370-donor cohort. In the ex vivo response, HLA-C-restricted CMV-specific TCR beta clonotypes were dominant, and in two of eight donors the single most frequent clonotype came from this HLA-C-restricted group.

The germline ends are 11 bases apart after V is trimmed by 0 bases and J by 1 base. The germline V gene (reference sequence) supplies CDR1 DFQATT and CDR2 SNEGSKA. There are 15 amino acids in the CDR3, from cysteine to phenylalanine inclusive. The only DNA kept is the CDR3, 45 bases in frame from the first base. According to the study, the label for this sample's treatment or condition signals: in vitro stimulation with specific CMV peptide epitopes to enrich CMV-specific T cells. A note on this clonotype: Its antigen is not yet known. No much larger clone is present one base from it, and per-base qualities are unavailable.

Sequenced using an Illumina HiSeq 1500. Using fastp trimming at Q25 and MiXCR clonotype assembly, TCRdb reanalyzed the public sequencing data and kept in-frame beta chains. For every CDR3 protein sequence, its rows merge into one entry that carries the most common genes and DNA. In all, the sample holds roughly 340,000 distinct CDR3 sequences, and almost 30% of those were seen once. In total, the top ten clones hold over 15% of the sample. The sequence came from a human donor in good health (CMV status not recorded). Some clones in this sample may be carry-over from other donors' samples. The rearranged chain carries TRBV20-1 and TRBJ2-3; TRBD2 is possibly the D segment (6 matching bases). The starting material was cultured PBMCs, obtained from culture after CMV antigen stimulation. The CDR3 has the sequence CSAREFQRGTDTQYF. The DNA is as follows: TGCAGTGCTAGAGAGTTTCAGCGGGGCACAGATACGCAGTATTTT.